Sequencing of this T cell receptor (beta chain) was carried out in a study of T cell responses to AZD1222 COVID-19 vaccine. The CDR3 totals 16 residues. The J segment lost 5 bases and the V segment lost 0 bases, leaving 9 bases of the junction unmatched. Germline V lookup: CDR1 LGHNA, CDR2 YNFKEQ. Remarks on this clone: Its target is not known.

Profiling relied on immunoSEQ multiplex PCR, and the TCRdb table lists in-frame clones only, not all of them. The sample holds 95,000 to 130,000 clones; roughly 92% are singletons and the top ten take around 1.4%. General study results and limits: Unmutated variant regions are reportedly the target of nearly half of TCRs that are spike-specific. Spike-specific TCR breadth and depth grew following two AZD1222 doses. Sampling captured repertoires only after the peak T cell response. Most donors were white British, females outnumbered males, and clonal diversity was possibly underestimated.

The clonotype was recovered from an adult who received the AZD1222 COVID-19 vaccine. Here the sequenced sample was peripheral blood, taken 28 days after the second AZD1222 dose. V usage is TRBV4-2 and J usage is TRBJ2-7; 8 nucleotides agree with TRBD1. CDR3 sequence: CASSQDLGTGVDEQYF. CDR3 nucleotides: TGTGCCAGCAGCCAAGATCTAGGGACAGGCGTGGACGAGCAGTACTTC.